The 21 T cell receptor beta chains presented below share a single source sample, sequenced in a study of T cells after yellow fever vaccination. TCRdb fed the 5' RACE reads into MiXCR, producing one record per CDR3 protein. This table holds around 500,000 distinct CDR3 sequences, around a fifth found once. The source material was PBMCs, sampled 21 days after the first yellow fever vaccination. All receptors derive from a man in his late teens or twenties who received the YFV17D yellow fever vaccine.

The V and J genes are TRBV20-1 and TRBJ1-1; TRBD1 is a possible D gene (6 bases). Germline lookup yields CDR1 DFQATT and CDR2 SNEGSKA (reference sequence). Trimming left V 5 bases short and J 4 bases short, with 17 bases between. The CDR3 is 14 residues long. CDR3 in amino acids: CSALHPRGFTEAFF. CDR3 coding DNA: TGCAGTGCTTTACACCCCAGGGGTTTCACTGAAGCTTTCTTT.

This clonotype was observed a few times. The chain recombines TRBV6-2 or TRBV6-3 with TRBJ2-5; TRBD1 or TRBD2 may be the D gene (5 bases each). The germline gives CDR1 MNHEY, CDR2 SVGEGT. Trimming pared 2 bases from V and 4 bases from J, leaving 17 bases between. This CDR3 contains 16 residues. CDR3 residues: CASSYGRYGAVETQYF. In DNA, the CDR3 is TGTGCCAGCAGTTACGGCCGATACGGGGCAGTAGAGACCCAGTACTTC.

This clonotype was counted only a few times. The chain combines TRBV2 with TRBJ1-4; no firm D call. Germline CDR1 and CDR2: SNHLY and FYNNEI. Trimming took 8 bases from V and 0 from J, leaving 7 bases between them. This CDR3 has 13 residues. The CDR3 protein is CASLRATNEKLFF. In DNA, the CDR3 is TGTGCCAGCCTCAGAGCAACTAATGAAAAACTGTTTTTT.

V usage is TRBV9 and J usage is TRBJ1-1; unclear D gene. Trimming took off 0 bases at V and 3 bases at J, with 18 bases between the two ends. Germline lookup yields CDR1 SGDLS and CDR2 YYNGEE. The CDR3 sequence is 17 residues long. The CDR3 nucleotides read TGTGCCAGCAGCGTAGTGGGTTCTCCCAGACGAGACACTGAAGCTTTCTTT. Protein product: CASSVVGSPRRDTEAFF.

The chain combines TRBV6-2 or TRBV6-3 with TRBJ2-1, with TRBD2 matching 9 bases. Germline-derived CDR1 and CDR2 are MNHEY and SVGEGT. V dropped 4 bases and J dropped 8; count of bases not matched to a gene: 6. The CDR3 has 14 residues. The CDR3 region is CASSLLAGVDEQFF. CDR3 DNA sequence: TGTGCCAGCAGTTTGTTAGCGGGGGTAGATGAGCAGTTCTTC.

Here the CDR3 DNA reads TGCGCCAGCAGTCAATCTAGGGACAGGCCTAGGGGGCAGCCCCAGCATTTT. Translated: CASSQSRDRPRGQPQHF. This rearrangement joins TRBV23-1 to TRBJ1-5, with 8 bases that match TRBD1. TRBV23-1 carries the ORF label, with uncertain function. V was pared by 0 bases and J by 7 bases, with 11 bases of the junction left unmatched. The CDR3 consists of 17 residues.

In its sample, this clonotype was seen many times. The rearrangement uses TRBV7-9 and TRBJ2-1; 11 bases are a match to TRBD2. CDR3 length: 16 residues. Germline values: CDR1 SEHNR, CDR2 FQNEAQ (reference sequence). Trimming took 4 bases from V and 9 from J; bases not matched to a gene: 11. CDR3 sequence (DNA): TGTGCCAGCAGCTCGACTGGACTAGCGGGCCTCTTTGAGCAGTTCTTC. Translation gives CASSSTGLAGLFEQFF.

CDR3 DNA: TGTGCCAGCAGTTCACAGCTTTACTCCTACGAGCAGTACGTC. Translation gives CASSSQLYSYEQYV. This chain joins TRBV28 and TRBJ2-7; no clear D gene. The CDR3 contains 14 residues. Per the germline V gene, CDR1 is MDHEN and CDR2 is SYDVKM. Trimming cost V 4 bases and J 0 bases, with 10 bases left between them.

This clonotype was observed a few times. The chain recombines TRBV20-1 with TRBJ1-2, with 8 positions matching TRBD1. From germline, CDR1 is DFQATT and CDR2 SNEGSKA (reference sequence). The CDR3 is 13 amino acids. V was clipped by 6 bases and J by 0 bases; unmatched bases: 3. The CDR3 region is CSARTGTNYGYTF. As DNA, the CDR3 is TGCAGTGCCCGGACAGGGACTAACTATGGCTACACCTTC.

This chain uses TRBV5-1 with TRBJ1-5; possible D gene TRBD1, 6 bases. The germline V and J ends were trimmed by 6 bases and 4 bases, with 17 bases remaining between them. This CDR3 comprises 15 residues. Germline CDR1 is SGHRS and CDR2 is YFSETQ. The CDR3 nucleotides are TGCGCCAGCATTCAAGGGGGGGGCCTTAATCAGCCCCAGCATTTT. It codes for CASIQGGGLNQPQHF.

Only one count was recorded for this clonotype. Mismatch with germline at one junction end may stem from a read error. This sequence joins TRBV7-2 and TRBJ2-5; D may be TRBD1 (5 bases). Germline CDR1 SGHTA, CDR2 FQGNSA. The length of the CDR3 is 13 residues. The DNA for the CDR3 is TGTGCCATCAGCTCCTCCTCCACAGGGACCCAGTACTTC. It specifies CAISSSSTGTQYF.

The CDR3 spells CASSGGRNTGELFF. CDR3 bases: TGTGCCAGCAGTGGTGGCAGAAACACCGGGGAGCTGTTTTTT. The chain is built from TRBV2 and TRBJ2-2, with D unresolved. The CDR3 extends over 14 amino acids. Germline values: CDR1 SNHLY, CDR2 FYNNEI. Trimming removed 4 bases at V and 2 bases at J, with 8 bases between. The entire variable domain, with the rest obtained from reference TRBV2 and TRBJ2-2, is as follows: EPEVTQTPSHQVTQMGQEVILRCVPISNHLYFYWYRQILGQKVEFLVSFYNNEISEKSEIFDDQFSVERPDGSNFTLKIRSTKLEDSAMYFCASSGGRNTGELFFGEGSRLTVL.

This clonotype has a handful of counts. The chain recombines TRBV7-2 with TRBJ1-5; TRBD1 matches 7 bases. The CDR3 is 15 amino acids. Germline CDR1 is SGHTA and CDR2 is FQGNSA. J gave up 0 bases and V 3 bases, and 2 bases lay outside the gene matches. Here the CDR3 DNA reads TGTGCCAGCAGCTTCCAGGGGGTTAGCAATCAGCCCCAGCATTTT. Amino acid sequence: CASSFQGVSNQPQHF.

This clonotype showed up just a few times. The chain has TRBV25-1 and TRBJ2-5; 9 nucleotides agree with TRBD1. V was pared by 2 bases and J by 5 bases, with 12 bases of the junction left unmatched. The CDR3 contains 17 residues. Per germline, CDR1 MGHDK and CDR2 SYGVNS. As DNA, the CDR3 is TGTGCCAGCAGTGAACTTCGTGGGACAGGGAACGGCGAGACCCAGTACTTC. Amino acids: CASSELRGTGNGETQYF.

The CDR3 loop reads CAIRRLAGDSGELFF. The CDR3 DNA follows: TGTGCCATCAGGCGACTAGCGGGGGACAGCGGGGAGCTGTTTTTT. The chain has TRBV10-3 and TRBJ2-2, with TRBD2 matching 12 bases. The CDR3 is 15 amino acids. CDR1 is ENHRY and CDR2 is SYGVKD in the germline V gene. V gave up 6 bases and J gave up 7 bases; unmatched junction bases: 6.

The chain combines TRBV23-1 with TRBJ1-1; D possibly corresponds to TRBD1 (5 bases). TRBV23-1 is an open reading frame whose function is uncertain. V lost 3 bases, J lost 3 bases, and 11 bases lay in between. There are 14 residues in the CDR3. The CDR3 coding sequence is TGCGCCAGCAGTCAGTGTTTGGGGGACACTGAAGCTTTCTTT. This translates into CASSQCLGDTEAFF.

The chain carries TRBV6-2 or TRBV6-3 and TRBJ2-7; D might be TRBD1 (6 bases). The germline gives CDR1 MNHEY, CDR2 SVGEGT. The CDR3 extends over 16 amino acids. The ends were cut back, 2 bases at V and 6 bases at J, with 20 bases in the middle. The CDR3: CASSYGPLPGEREQYF. The CDR3 coding sequence is TGTGCCAGCAGTTACGGCCCCTTACCAGGGGAGCGCGAGCAGTACTTC.

Only a few counts were recorded for this clonotype. The CDR3 nucleotides read TGCGCCAGCAGCTTGGCCAAGGCAGGGCAGATCACTGAAGCTTTCTTT. Its protein is CASSLAKAGQITEAFF. This chain uses TRBV5-1 with TRBJ1-1; possible D gene TRBD1, 5 bases. CDR3 length equals 16 residues. Germline CDR1 SGHRS, CDR2 YFSETQ. The V end was cut by 0 bases, the J end by 4 bases, with 16 bases between.

This clonotype was detected a few times. J is TRBJ2-1 and V is TRBV4-1; no reliable D call. The CDR3 extends over 15 amino acids. V was clipped by 1 base and J by 7 bases, with 14 bases between them. Germline V gives CDR1 MGHRA, CDR2 YSYEKL. CDR3 nucleotides: TGCGCCAGCAGCCAAGGGCTCCTCGGTACGAATGAGCAGTTCTTC. This encodes CASSQGLLGTNEQFF.

At least ten counts were recorded for this clonotype. The chain combines TRBV11-2 with TRBJ2-5; 8 nucleotides match TRBD2. The CDR3 totals 11 residues. The germline V gene has CDR1 SGHAT and CDR2 FQNNGV. Germline trimming cut 5 bases from V and 10 bases from J; bases unmatched to any gene: 3. This CDR3 is CASSLGGDQYF. The CDR3 bases are TGTGCCAGCAGCCTCGGGGGGGACCAGTACTTC.

The sample holds many counts of this clonotype. This sequence joins TRBV4-3 and TRBJ1-2; the D is unclear. V lost 3 bases and J 6 bases, leaving 8 bases between the germline ends. The CDR3 is 12 amino acids. CDR1 is LGHNA, CDR2 YSLEER, per germline. The CDR3 nucleotides read TGCGCCAGCAGCCAGTCGGGTGATGGCTACACCTTC. This encodes CASSQSGDGYTF.